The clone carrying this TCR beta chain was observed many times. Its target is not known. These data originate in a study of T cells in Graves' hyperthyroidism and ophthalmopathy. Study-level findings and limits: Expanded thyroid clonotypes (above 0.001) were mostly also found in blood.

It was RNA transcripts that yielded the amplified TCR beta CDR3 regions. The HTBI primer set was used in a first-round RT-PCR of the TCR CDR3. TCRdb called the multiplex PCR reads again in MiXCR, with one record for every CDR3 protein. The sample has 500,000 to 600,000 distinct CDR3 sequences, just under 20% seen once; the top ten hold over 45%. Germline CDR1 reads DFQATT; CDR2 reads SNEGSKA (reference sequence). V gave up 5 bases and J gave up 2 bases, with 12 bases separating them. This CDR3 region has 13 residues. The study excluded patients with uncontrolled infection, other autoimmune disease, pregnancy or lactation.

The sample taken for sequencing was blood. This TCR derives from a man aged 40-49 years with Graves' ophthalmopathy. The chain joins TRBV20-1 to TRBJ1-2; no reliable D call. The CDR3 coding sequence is TGCAGTGCTCGAACACTGGGGAACTATGGCTACACCTTC. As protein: CSARTLGNYGYTF.